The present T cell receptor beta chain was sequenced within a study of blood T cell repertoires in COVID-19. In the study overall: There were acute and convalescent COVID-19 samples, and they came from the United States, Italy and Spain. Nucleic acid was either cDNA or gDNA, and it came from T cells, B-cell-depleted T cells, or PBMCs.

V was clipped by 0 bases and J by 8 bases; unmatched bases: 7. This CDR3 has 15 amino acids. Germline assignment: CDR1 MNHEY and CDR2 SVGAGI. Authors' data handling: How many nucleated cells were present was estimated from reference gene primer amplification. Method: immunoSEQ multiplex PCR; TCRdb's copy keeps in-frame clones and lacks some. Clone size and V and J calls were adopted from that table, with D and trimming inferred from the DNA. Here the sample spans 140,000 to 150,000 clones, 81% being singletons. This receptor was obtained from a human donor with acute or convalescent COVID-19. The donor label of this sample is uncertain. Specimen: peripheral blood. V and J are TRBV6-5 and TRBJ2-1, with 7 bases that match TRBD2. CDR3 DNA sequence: TGTGCCAGCAGTTACTCCCTCGGACTAGACGATGAGCAGTTCTTC. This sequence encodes CASSYSLGLDDEQFF.